This T cell receptor (beta chain) was obtained from a study of molecular identifiers for immune sequencing clone quantification. Study results and limitations: Clones above 20 RNA copies contained over 97% of effector molecules and under 1% of naive molecules. In cases of identical TCR molecules sharing a barcode, highly expanded clone sizes could be underestimated.

Germline V gene lookup returns CDR1 DFQATT and CDR2 SNEGSKA (reference sequence). The J segment lost 7 bases and the V segment lost 1 base, leaving 9 bases of the junction unmatched. This CDR3 is built from 15 residues. Libraries of bulk TCR were made by previously described methods (with listed TCR primers). Each CDR3 protein gets one entry after TCRdb re-called the PCR reads with MiXCR. Of tens of thousands of distinct CDR3 sequences listed, 19% are singletons. Libraries of naive CD8 cells were prepared from roughly 18,000 to 920,000 sorted cells using 10%, 30% or 50% RNA. This clonotype has a handful of counts. Antigen specificity is unknown.

The TCR was taken from a human donor in good health. Some libraries in this study had Jurkat cell RNA spiked in. Specimen: naive CD8+ T cells from blood, with Jurkat cell RNA spiked in. As to subset: FACS-sorted CD8+CD4-CCR7+CD45RA+ naive T cells. V and J are TRBV20-1 and TRBJ2-1, with 8 bases lining up with TRBD2. The CDR3 DNA sequence: TGCAGTGCTAGAGGACCGGGAGGGCCACGGAATGAGCAGTTCTTC. Protein: CSARGPGGPRNEQFF.